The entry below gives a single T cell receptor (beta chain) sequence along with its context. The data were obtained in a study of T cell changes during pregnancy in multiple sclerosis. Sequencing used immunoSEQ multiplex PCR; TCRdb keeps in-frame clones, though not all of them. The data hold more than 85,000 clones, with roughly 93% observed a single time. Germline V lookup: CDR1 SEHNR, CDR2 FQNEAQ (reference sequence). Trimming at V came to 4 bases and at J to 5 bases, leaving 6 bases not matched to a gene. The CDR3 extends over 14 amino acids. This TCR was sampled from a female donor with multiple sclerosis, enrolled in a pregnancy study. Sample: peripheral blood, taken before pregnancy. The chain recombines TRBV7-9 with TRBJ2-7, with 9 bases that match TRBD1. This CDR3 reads CASSSTGGHDEQYF. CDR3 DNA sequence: TGTGCCAGCAGCTCAACAGGGGGCCACGACGAGCAGTACTTC.